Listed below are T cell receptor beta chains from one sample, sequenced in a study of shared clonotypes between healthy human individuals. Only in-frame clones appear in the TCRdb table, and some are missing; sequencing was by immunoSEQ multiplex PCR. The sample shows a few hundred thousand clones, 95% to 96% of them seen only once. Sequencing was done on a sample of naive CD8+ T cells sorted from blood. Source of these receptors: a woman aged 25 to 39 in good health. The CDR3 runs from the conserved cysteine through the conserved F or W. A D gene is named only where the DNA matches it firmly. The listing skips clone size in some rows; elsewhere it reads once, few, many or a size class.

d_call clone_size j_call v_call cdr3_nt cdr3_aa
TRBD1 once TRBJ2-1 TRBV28 TGTGCCAGCAGAAACGCCGGGACAGGGCTGTACAATGAGCAGTTCTTC CASRNAGTGLYNEQFF
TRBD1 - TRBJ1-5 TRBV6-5 TGTGCCAGCAGTACGACAGGGGGCGCTTCCCAGCATTTT CASSTTGGASQHF
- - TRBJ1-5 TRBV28 TGTGCCAGCAGTTTCACAGGGCTTAGCAATCAGCCCCAGCATTTT CASSFTGLSNQPQHF
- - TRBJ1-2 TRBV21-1 TGTGCCAGCAGCAAATCGGCAGACCTCTATGGCTACACCTTC CASSKSADLYGYTF
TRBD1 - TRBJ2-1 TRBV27 TGTGCCAGCAGCTCCGGGACAGGGAACAGAAATGAGCAGTTCTTC CASSSGTGNRNEQFF
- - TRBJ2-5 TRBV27 TGTGCCAGCAGCTCCCTTCCGGTCCCCAGAATACAAGAGACCCAGTACTTC CASSSLPVPRIQETQYF
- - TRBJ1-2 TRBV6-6 TGTGCCAGCAGTTACTCAACACAGGTCTATGGCTACACCTTC CASSYSTQVYGYTF
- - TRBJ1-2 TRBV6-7 TGTGCCAGCAGTCAAACCGCCAACGCCTGTAGTGGCTACACCTTC CASSQTANACSGYTF
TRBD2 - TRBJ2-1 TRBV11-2 TGTGCCAGCAGCTTAGAGTATAGCGGGAAGGATGAGCAGTTCTTC CASSLEYSGKDEQFF
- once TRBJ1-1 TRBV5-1 TGCGCCAGCAGCCCTGCGCGAGAGGGCGCATTTACTGAAGCTTTCTTT CASSPAREGAFTEAFF
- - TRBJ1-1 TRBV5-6 TGTGCCAGCAGCTTGGTGTGGGCAGGGTTCGAGTACACTGAAGCTTTCTTT CASSLVWAGFEYTEAFF
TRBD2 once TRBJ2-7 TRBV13 TGTGCCAGCAGCTCCCTGTCTAGCGGGAGATCAGGCGAGCAGTACTTC CASSSLSSGRSGEQYF
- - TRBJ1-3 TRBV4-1 TGCGCCAGCAGCCAAGATCGATGGGGCTCTGGAAACACCATATATTTT CASSQDRWGSGNTIYF
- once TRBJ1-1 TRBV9 TGTGCCAGCAGCGCTACGGACCGGGCCTTTGAAGCTTTCTTT CASSATDRAFEAFF
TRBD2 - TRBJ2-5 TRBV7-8 TGTGCCAGCAGCTTAGGACTAGCGGGAGTCGTAGAGACCCAGTACTTC CASSLGLAGVVETQYF
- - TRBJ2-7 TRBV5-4 TGTGCCAGCAGCTTGGGGTCAGCCTACGAGCAGTACTTC CASSLGSAYEQYF
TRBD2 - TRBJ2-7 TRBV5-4 TGTGCCAGCAGCCAGAGCGGGGTAGGCTCCTACGAGCAGTACTTC CASSQSGVGSYEQYF
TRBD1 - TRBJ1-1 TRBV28 TGTGCCAGCAGTACCCGCATCAGGGGGGACACTGAAGCTTTCTTT CASSTRIRGDTEAFF
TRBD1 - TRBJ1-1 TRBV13 TGTGCCAGCAGCTACCGGGACAGTGAAGCTTTCTTT CASSYRDSEAFF
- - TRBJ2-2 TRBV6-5 TGTGCCAGCAGTTACCACGGAACGGGCGGGGAGCTGTTTTTT CASSYHGTGGELFF
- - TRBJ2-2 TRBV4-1 TGCGCCAGCAGCCAACGCAGGGCAGCCGGGGAGCTGTTTTTT CASSQRRAAGELFF
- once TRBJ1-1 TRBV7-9 TGTGCCAGCAGCTTAGCTATCGGGGGGAACACTGAAGCTTTCTTT CASSLAIGGNTEAFF
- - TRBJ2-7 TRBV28 TGTGCCAGCAGTTTTCGGTTATACGAGCAGTACTTC CASSFRLYEQYF
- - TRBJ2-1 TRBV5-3 TGTGCCAGAAGCACCCAAAGACAGGACAGTACCTACAATGAGCAGTTCTTC CARSTQRQDSTYNEQFF
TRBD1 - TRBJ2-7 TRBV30 TGTGCCTGGAGCGGGACAGGGTTCGAGCAGTACTTC CAWSGTGFEQYF
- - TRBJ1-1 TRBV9 TGTGCCAGCAGCACCGCAACAGGGATTACTGAAGCTTTCTTT CASSTATGITEAFF
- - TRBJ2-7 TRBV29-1 TGCAGCGTTGCGAAGAACTCCTACGAGCAGTACTTC CSVAKNSYEQYF
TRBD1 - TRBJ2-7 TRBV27 TGTGCCAGCAGTTTGGGGGACAGGGCCCCCCTCGAGCAGTACTTC CASSLGDRAPLEQYF
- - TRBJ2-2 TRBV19 TGTGCCAGTGAGGGAGTCGGGGAGCTGTTTTTT CASEGVGELFF
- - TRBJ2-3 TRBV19 TGTGCCAGTAGTATAGATCCGATGACAGGCACAGATACGCAGTATTTT CASSIDPMTGTDTQYF
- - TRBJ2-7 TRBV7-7 TGTGCCAGCAGCCCGACCCCCTCTGGCGAGCAGTACTTC CASSPTPSGEQYF
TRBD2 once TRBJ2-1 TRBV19 TGTGCCAGTAGTATAAGGACTAGCGGCTACAATGAGCAGTTCTTC CASSIRTSGYNEQFF
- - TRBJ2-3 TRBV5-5 TGTGCCAGCAGCTTGGCTAGCACGAGCACAGATACGCAGTATTTT CASSLASTSTDTQYF